This is a list of T cell receptor beta chains from one sample in a study of tumor and adjacent non-tumor tissue in lung cancer. MiXCR, run by TCRdb on the multiplex PCR reads, gives a single entry per CDR3 protein. The repertoire holds roughly 120,000 distinct CDR3 sequences, with about 61% as singletons. The sequenced material came from distant non-tumor lung tissue. The source is a man in his sixties with non-small cell lung cancer. Both conserved end residues are part of each CDR3. D genes are given only for firm matches. Size tells how often a clone was seen (once, few, many) or the class of an expanded clone, and some rows leave it out.

V gene,clone size,D gene,J gene,CDR3 length,CDR3 protein,CDR3 DNA
TRBV14,NA,NA,TRBJ1-6,12,CASTRGNSTLHF,TGTGCCAGTACAAGGGGGAACTCAACCCTCCACTTT
TRBV6-6,many,TRBD1,TRBJ2-5,16,CASSYGTGGGSETQYF,TGTGCCAGCAGTTACGGGACAGGGGGCGGGTCTGAGACCCAGTACTTC
TRBV28,many,TRBD1,TRBJ2-7,13,CATYRTGAYEQYF,TGTGCCACCTACCGGACAGGGGCCTACGAGCAGTACTTC
TRBV6-5,NA,NA,TRBJ1-1,11,CASTAGTRAFF,TGTGCCAGCACCGCCGGGACTCGAGCTTTCTTT
TRBV19,NA,NA,TRBJ1-2,14,CASSIQAGQRGYTF,TGTGCCAGTAGTATTCAAGCAGGGCAGCGAGGCTACACCTTC
TRBV20-1,few,TRBD2,TRBJ2-3,19,CSALPGLAGGPRDTDTQYF,TGCAGTGCTCTTCCGGGACTAGCGGGGGGGCCTAGAGACACAGATACGCAGTATTTT
TRBV6-5,many,NA,TRBJ2-7,11,CASSYVDEQYF,TGTGCCAGCAGTTACGTGGACGAGCAGTACTTC
TRBV4-2,many,TRBD2,TRBJ2-7,14,CASSRGLAGYEQYF,TGTGCCAGCAGCCGGGGACTAGCCGGTTACGAGCAGTACTTC
TRBV20-1,many,TRBD2,TRBJ2-1,16,CSASLLAGTANNEQFF,TGCAGTGCTAGTTTACTAGCGGGCACCGCGAACAATGAGCAGTTCTTC
TRBV29-1,NA,NA,TRBJ2-3,15,CSFSSTLFSTDTRYF,TGCAGCTTCAGCAGTACCCTATTCTCCACAGATACGAGGTATTTT
TRBV10-3,many,NA,TRBJ1-1,11,CAITSNTEAFF,TGTGCCATCACCTCAAACACTGAAGCTTTCTTT
TRBV4-1,NA,TRBD1,TRBJ1-2,14,CASSKNDRDYGYTF,TGCGCCAGCAGCAAAAACGACAGGGACTATGGCTACACCTTC
TRBV5-4,NA,NA,TRBJ1-5,14,CASSLDHGGQPQHF,TGTGCCAGCAGCTTGGACCATGGTGGCCAGCCCCAGCATTTT
TRBV20-1,NA,NA,TRBJ1-1,11,CSARVGDQAFF,TGCAGTGCTAGAGTCGGGGACCAAGCTTTCTTT
TRBV11-2,NA,NA,TRBJ2-7,17,CASSTHLAGLLSYEQYF,TGTGCCAGCAGCACACACCTTGCAGGACTACTTTCCTACGAGCAGTACTTC
TRBV20-1,NA,NA,TRBJ1-1,14,CSADQAVGKTEALF,TGCAGTGCTGATCAAGCTGTGGGAAAAACTGAAGCTCTCTTT
TRBV7-9,few,NA,TRBJ1-3,16,CASSWGGGASGNTIYF,TGTGCCAGCAGCTGGGGAGGCGGAGCCTCTGGAAACACCATATATTTT
TRBV20-1,NA,TRBD1,TRBJ2-2,13,CSASRPGGTELFF,TGCAGTGCTTCAAGACCAGGGGGCACGGAGCTGTTTTTT
TRBV12-3/TRBV12-4,NA,NA,TRBJ2-7,15,CASSLSAGVRNDQYF,TGTGCCAGCAGTTTATCGGCAGGAGTAAGGAACGACCAGTACTTC
TRBV20-1,few,TRBD2,TRBJ2-7,16,CSAYSPWGGGSYEQYF,TGCAGTGCCTATAGCCCCTGGGGCGGGGGCTCCTACGAGCAGTACTTC
TRBV7-9,NA,NA,TRBJ2-4,16,CASSLGAGLAKNIQYF,TGTGCCAGCAGCTTAGGTGCAGGGCTAGCCAAAAACATTCAGTACTTC
TRBV29-1,NA,NA,TRBJ2-1,15,CSVEGKHSSYNGHFF,TGTAGCGTTGAAGGTAAACACAGCTCCTACAATGGGCACTTCTTC
TRBV7-8,NA,NA,TRBJ2-7,15,CVSSLPQATCYEQYF,TGTGTCAGCAGCTTACCACAGGCGACTTGCTACGAGCAGTACTTC
TRBV11-3,NA,NA,TRBJ2-3,17,CASGLGGWRAVEDTQYF,TGTGCCAGCGGCTTAGGGGGCTGGAGGGCCGTTGAAGATACGCAGTATTTT
TRBV6-5,NA,TRBD2,TRBJ2-1,15,CASSWGLAESDVQFF,TGTGCCAGCAGTTGGGGACTAGCGGAATCGGATGTGCAGTTCTTC
TRBV11-1,medium-sized,NA,TRBJ1-2,12,CASSLQGYGYTF,TGTGCCAGCAGCTTACAGGGCTATGGCTACACCTTC
TRBV6-5,NA,TRBD2,TRBJ2-1,16,CASRTLLAGVRNEQFF,TGTGCCAGCAGAACCCTACTAGCGGGGGTACGCAATGAGCAGTTCTTC
TRBV6-5,NA,NA,TRBJ2-1,16,CASSYWTAGGGNEQFF,TGTGCCAGCAGTTACTGGACAGCAGGAGGAGGAAATGAGCAGTTCTTC
TRBV29-1,NA,TRBD2,TRBJ2-2,16,CSVYGTSRTNTGELFF,TGCAGCGTGTATGGGACTAGCAGAACGAACACCGGGGAGTTGTTTTTT
TRBV4-1,many,NA,TRBJ1-1,12,CASSQEAAKAFF,TGCGCCAGCAGCCAAGAAGCAGCCAAAGCTTTCTTT
TRBV5-1,NA,TRBD2,TRBJ2-1,18,CASSSGLAGASSYNEQFF,TGCGCCAGCAGCTCGGGACTAGCGGGAGCTAGCTCCTACAATGAGCAGTTCTTC
TRBV6-5,NA,NA,TRBJ1-1,16,CASSSNICQEGTEAFF,TGTGCCAGCAGTTCCAACATATGCCAGGAAGGAACTGAAGCTTTCTTT
TRBV11-3,NA,NA,TRBJ2-3,14,CASSLVGYTDTEHF,TGTGCCAGCAGCTTAGTCGGCTACACAGATACGGAACATTTT
TRBV4-1,NA,TRBD2,TRBJ2-2,14,CASSVREGAGELFF,TGCGCCAGCAGCGTGCGGGAGGGGGCCGGGGAGCTGTTTTTT
TRBV5-4,many,TRBD1,TRBJ1-1,14,CASSDDRENTEAFF,TGTGCCAGCAGCGACGACAGGGAGAACACTGAAGCTTTCTTT
TRBV11-2,NA,TRBD2,TRBJ2-3,16,CASSHSGRALEDTQYF,TGTGCCAGCAGCCATAGCGGGAGGGCCTTAGAAGATACGCAGTATTTT
TRBV6-5,NA,NA,TRBJ2-2,16,CASSPPGHTNTGELFF,TGTGCCAGCAGCCCCCCGGGACACACGAACACCGGGGAGCTGTTTTTT
TRBV5-8,NA,NA,TRBJ1-2,17,CASSLDDRSGDAYGYTF,TGTGCCAGCAGCTTAGATGACAGATCCGGGGACGCCTATGGCTACACCTTC
TRBV11-1,NA,NA,TRBJ2-5,14,CASGSDTYQETQYF,TGTGCCAGCGGCTCGGACACCTACCAAGAGACCCAATACTTC
TRBV11-2,NA,NA,TRBJ2-3,9,CTSSLTENF,TGTACCAGCAGCCTCACGGAGAATTTT
TRBV28,NA,NA,TRBJ2-5,16,CASSLPSRGYQETQYF,TGTGCCAGCAGTTTACCCAGCAGAGGGTACCAAGAGACCCAGTACTTC
TRBV29-1,NA,NA,TRBJ2-7,11,CSIEEGYEQYF,TGCAGCATCGAAGAGGGTTACGAGCAGTACTTC
TRBV12-3/TRBV12-4,many,NA,TRBJ2-3,16,CASTLSGGPRGNTQYF,TGTGCCAGCACCTTATCAGGGGGGCCGAGGGGAAATACGCAGTATTTT
TRBV29-1,NA,NA,TRBJ2-3,14,CSVDGGKGTDTQFF,TGCAGCGTTGACGGCGGGAAGGGTACAGATACGCAGTTTTTT
TRBV14,once,TRBD2,TRBJ2-1,15,CASSPAGSSYNEQFF,TGTGCCAGCAGTCCAGCGGGGAGCTCCTACAATGAGCAGTTCTTC
TRBV15,NA,NA,TRBJ2-3,13,CATGPEYTDTQYF,TGTGCCACCGGCCCCGAATACACAGATACGCAGTATTTT
TRBV4-1,many,NA,TRBJ2-3,14,CASSPGGMSDTQYF,TGCGCCAGCAGCCCCGGAGGGATGTCAGATACGCAGTATTTT
TRBV21-1,NA,NA,TRBJ2-3,18,CASSKPLATSERADTQYF,TGTGCCAGCAGCAAGCCCCTCGCGACTAGCGAGAGAGCAGATACGCAGTATTTT
TRBV4-1,NA,NA,TRBJ1-4,14,CAISRTESHEKLFF,TGCGCCATCAGCCGGACAGAGTCGCATGAAAAACTGTTTTTT
TRBV29-1,NA,NA,TRBJ2-1,13,CSVGGMGADEQFF,TGCAGCGTTGGGGGAATGGGGGCGGATGAGCAGTTCTTC
TRBV4-3,NA,NA,TRBJ1-4,18,CASSQYPVRRSSNEKLFF,TGCGCCAGCAGCCAATATCCTGTCAGGAGAAGTTCTAATGAAAAACTGTTTTTT